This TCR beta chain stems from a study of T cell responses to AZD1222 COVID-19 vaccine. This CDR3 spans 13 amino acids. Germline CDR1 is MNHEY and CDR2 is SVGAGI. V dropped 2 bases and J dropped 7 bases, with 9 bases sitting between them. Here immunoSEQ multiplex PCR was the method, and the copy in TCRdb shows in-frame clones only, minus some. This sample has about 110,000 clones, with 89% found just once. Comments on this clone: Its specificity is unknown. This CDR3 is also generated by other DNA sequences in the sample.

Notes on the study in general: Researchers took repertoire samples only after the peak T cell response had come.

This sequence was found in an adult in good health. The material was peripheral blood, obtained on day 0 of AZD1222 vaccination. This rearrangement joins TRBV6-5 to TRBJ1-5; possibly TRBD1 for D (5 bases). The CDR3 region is CASSYQGRQPQHF. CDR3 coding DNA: TGTGCCAGCAGTTACCAGGGCCGGCAGCCCCAGCATTTT.